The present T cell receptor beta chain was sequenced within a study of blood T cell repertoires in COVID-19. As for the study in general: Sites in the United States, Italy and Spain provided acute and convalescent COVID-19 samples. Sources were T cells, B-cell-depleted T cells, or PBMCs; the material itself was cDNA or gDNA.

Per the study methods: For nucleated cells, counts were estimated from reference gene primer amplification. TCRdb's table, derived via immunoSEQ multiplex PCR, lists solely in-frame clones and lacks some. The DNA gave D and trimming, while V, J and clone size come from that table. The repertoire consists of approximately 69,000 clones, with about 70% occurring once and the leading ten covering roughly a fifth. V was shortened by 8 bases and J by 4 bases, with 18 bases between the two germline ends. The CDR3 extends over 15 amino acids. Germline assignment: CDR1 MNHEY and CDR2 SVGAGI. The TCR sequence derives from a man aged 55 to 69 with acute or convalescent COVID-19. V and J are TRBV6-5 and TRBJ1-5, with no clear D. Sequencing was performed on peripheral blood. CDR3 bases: TGTGCCAGCCGCTTAGGAGGCGGACGTAATCAGCCCCAGCATTTT. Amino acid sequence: CASRLGGGRNQPQHF.